What follows describes a single TCR beta chain. Antigen: not known. The data belong to a study of shared clonotypes between healthy human individuals. The germline gives CDR1 SGHAT, CDR2 FQNNGV. The CDR3 contains 16 residues. Trimming took 6 bases from V and 3 from J, leaving 17 bases between them. Notes on the study in general: Estimated richness values were generally larger in naive subsets than in memory subsets. Sorted-subset samples were not fully sequenced, rarefaction indicated. Generation probabilities were higher for clonotypes shared across all four sorted-subset donors than for unshared ones.

Using immunoSEQ multiplex PCR, the repertoire was profiled, and TCRdb retains in-frame clones only, with some absent. This sample has hundreds of thousands of clones, with roughly 97% found just once. The origin of this receptor is a woman under 40 in good health. This chain joins TRBV11-2 and TRBJ1-4; D might be TRBD1 (5 bases). The sample comprised naive CD4+ T cells sorted from blood. The sample's subset: CD45RA+ positively selected. DNA of the CDR3: TGTGCCAGCAGACTAGGGCTGGGGCGAGCTAATGAAAAACTGTTTTTT. Amino acid sequence: CASRLGLGRANEKLFF.